The T cell receptor (beta chain) described here comes from a study of a mutant IDH1 vaccine in newly diagnosed glioma. For the study at large: During weeks 1, 3, 5, 7, 11, 15, 19 and 23, patients received eight vaccinations. Following radiotherapy alone, or alongside temozolomide cycles, vaccination was started after an interval of 4-6 weeks. Patients got radiotherapy, temozolomide, or both beforehand, and most got both. Study outcomes and limitations: Pseudoprogression seemingly bore no relation to changes in top peripheral T cell clonotypes.

About this clone itself: Its antigen is not known.

The time point was: week 23, last vaccination. Topical imiquimod was applied with each vaccine dose, which held 300 ug of mutant IDH1 20-mer peptide. In germline, CDR1 is MGHRA, CDR2 YSYEKL. This CDR3 has 15 residues. Deletions cut 0 bases from V and 1 base from J, with 9 bases between. Here immunoSEQ multiplex PCR was the method, and the copy in TCRdb shows in-frame clones only, minus some. The sample lists approximately 35,000 clones, around 89% occurring once. The source is a man in his forties with glioma. The specimen was PBMCs, collected from a glioma patient whose treatment included an IDH1 peptide vaccine. V gene TRBV4-1 combines with J gene TRBJ1-1; the D is unclear. For the CDR3, the DNA is TGCGCCAGCAGCCAAGATTCAAACAGGAACACTGAAGCTTTCTTT. Protein: CASSQDSNRNTEAFF.